The rows below give T cell receptor beta chains drawn from one sample of a study of cytomegalovirus exposure and HLA in healthy donors. Some clones are missing from TCRdb's copy, which holds only in-frame ones; the method was immunoSEQ multiplex PCR. The sample records fewer than 150,000 clones, around 82% being singletons. The sequenced material came from PBMCs. These receptors all come from a woman under 40 in good health and CMV-seropositive. Each CDR3 is given with its conserved first and last residue. A D gene is named only where the DNA matches it firmly. Rows give clone size only sometimes, using once, few, many, or a class for an expanded clone.

>TRBJ1-2|.|TRBV10-3|TRBD1
CAISDTDRGVYGYTF
TGTGCCATCAGTGATACGGACAGGGGGGTTTATGGCTACACCTTC
>TRBJ2-3|.|TRBV5-1|.
CASSLLGADTQYF
TGCGCCAGCAGCTTGTTAGGAGCAGATACGCAGTATTTT
>TRBJ2-5|few|TRBV2|TRBD2
CASSGTGETQYF
TGTGCCAGTAGCGGGACTGGGGAGACCCAGTACTTC
>TRBJ1-1|.|TRBV6-5|TRBD1
CASSERDRVTEAFF
TGTGCCAGCAGTGAAAGGGACAGGGTTACTGAAGCTTTCTTT
>TRBJ2-5|.|TRBV5-1|.
CASSLAPPGAQETQYF
TGCGCCAGCAGCTTGGCACCTCCAGGGGCCCAAGAGACCCAGTACTTC
>TRBJ2-5|.|TRBV7-2|.
CASSRQVQETQYF
TGTGCCAGCAGCCGACAGGTCCAAGAGACCCAGTACTTC
>TRBJ2-3|.|TRBV4-1|TRBD2
CASSLPKGLAGTDTQYF
TGCGCCAGCAGCCTACCGAAGGGGCTAGCGGGCACAGATACGCAGTATTTT
>TRBJ2-7|.|TRBV2|TRBD1
CASSKGQGFDEQYF
TGTGCCAGCAGTAAGGGACAGGGTTTTGACGAGCAGTACTTC
>TRBJ1-3|.|TRBV5-4|TRBD1
CASSLGDRVSGNTIYF
TGTGCCAGCAGCTTGGGGGACAGGGTATCTGGAAACACCATATATTTT
>TRBJ1-2|.|TRBV19|.
CASKPQGGGYTF
TGTGCCAGTAAACCCCAGGGAGGAGGCTACACCTTC
>TRBJ1-4|.|TRBV2|.
CASSDRGAATNEKLFF
TGTGCCAGCAGTGACAGGGGCGCCGCAACTAATGAAAAACTGTTTTTT
>TRBJ2-5|.|TRBV6-1|.
CASSEGAIVWETQYF
TGTGCCAGCAGTGAGGGGGCCATCGTGTGGGAGACCCAGTACTTC
>TRBJ1-6|few|TRBV5-1|.
CASSLGGQGSSPLHF
TGCGCCAGCAGCTTGGGCGGCCAGGGGAGTTCACCCCTCCACTTT
>TRBJ1-4|once|TRBV19|TRBD1
CASSMVGQGNEKLFF
TGTGCCAGTAGTATGGTAGGACAGGGAAATGAAAAACTGTTTTTT
>TRBJ2-5|.|TRBV7-3|TRBD2
CASSPGLAGTETQYF
TGTGCCAGCAGCCCGGGACTAGCGGGGACAGAGACCCAGTACTTC
>TRBJ1-4|.|TRBV4-1|TRBD1
CASSKQGELFF
TGCGCCAGCAGTAAACAGGGGGAACTGTTTTTT
>TRBJ1-3|.|TRBV12-2|.
CASRLVRARDKNTIYF
TGTGCAAGTCGCTTAGTACGGGCCAGGGACAAAAACACCATATATTTT
>TRBJ1-1|.|TRBV29-1|TRBD1
CSVELDGTGSTEAFF
TGCAGCGTTGAGCTAGACGGGACAGGGAGTACTGAAGCTTTCTTT
>TRBJ1-1|.|TRBV9|.
CASSVQKAGEAFF
TGTGCCAGCAGCGTCCAGAAGGCAGGGGAAGCTTTCTTT
>TRBJ1-5|.|TRBV15|.
CATSSSRLSNQPQHF
TGTGCCACCAGCAGTTCCAGGCTTAGCAATCAGCCCCAGCATTTT
>TRBJ1-1|.|TRBV13|.
CASSREVMNTEAFF
TGTGCCAGCAGCCGCGAAGTAATGAACACTGAAGCTTTCTTT
>TRBJ1-5|few|TRBV28|TRBD1
CASRSPTGNSNQPQHF
TGTGCCAGCAGGAGCCCGACAGGGAATAGCAATCAGCCCCAGCATTTT
>TRBJ1-3|.|TRBV7-6|TRBD1
CASSLVVRTGESGNTIYF
TGTGCCAGCAGCTTAGTAGTGAGGACAGGGGAATCTGGAAACACCATATATTTT
>TRBJ2-1|.|TRBV9|.
CASSVGGKAEQFF
TGTGCCAGCAGCGTAGGAGGCAAGGCGGAGCAGTTCTTC
>TRBJ1-2|.|TRBV12-5|TRBD1
CASGRRTGGSTGGYTF
TGTGCTAGTGGCCGAAGAACAGGGGGATCCACGGGCGGCTACACCTTC
>TRBJ1-2|.|TRBV19|.
CASSDWTVSSNYGYTF
TGTGCCAGTAGTGACTGGACAGTCAGTTCTAACTATGGCTACACCTTC
>TRBJ1-6|.|TRBV10-3|TRBD1
CAIWGTGNSPLHF
TGTGCCATCTGGGGGACAGGCAATTCACCCCTCCACTTT
>TRBJ2-7|.|TRBV6-5|.
CASSPGVAEVYEQYF
TGTGCCAGCAGTCCCGGGGTAGCGGAGGTCTACGAGCAGTACTTC
>TRBJ2-7|few|TRBV16|TRBD1
CASSQWGTGGEQYF
TGTGCCAGCAGCCAATGGGGGACAGGGGGCGAGCAGTACTTC
>TRBJ2-7|.|TRBV19|.
CASSPRERTEQYF
TGTGCCAGTAGTCCCCGGGAGCGGACCGAGCAGTACTTC
>TRBJ1-1|.|TRBV5-6|TRBD1
CASSIPTGGLNTEAFF
TGTGCCAGCAGCATTCCGACAGGGGGCTTGAACACTGAAGCTTTCTTT
>TRBJ1-1|.|TRBV7-9|TRBD1
CSSSSDAWGQGNTEAFF
TGTTCCAGCAGCTCCGACGCTTGGGGACAGGGAAACACTGAAGCTTTCTTT
>TRBJ1-2|.|TRBV7-8|.
CASSLAGEGGYTF
TGTGCCAGCAGCTTAGCGGGTGAGGGAGGCTACACCTTC
>TRBJ1-1|.|TRBV10-1|TRBD1
CASRSGQGDTEAFF
TGCGCCAGCAGATCGGGACAGGGAGACACTGAAGCTTTCTTT
>TRBJ1-1|.|TRBV7-3|TRBD1
CASSSPGQGTEAFF
TGTGCCAGCAGCTCGCCGGGACAGGGGACCGAAGCTTTCTTT
>TRBJ2-3|.|TRBV28|TRBD1
CASSEPGQGTDTQYF
TGTGCCAGCAGTGAACCGGGACAGGGCACAGATACGCAGTATTTT
>TRBJ1-5|.|TRBV29-1|.
CSVVFATGSQPQHF
TGCAGCGTTGTATTCGCAACAGGGAGTCAGCCCCAGCATTTT
>TRBJ1-2|.|TRBV30|TRBD1
CAWRLLVGQGFAYGYTF
TGTGCCTGGAGACTCCTCGTCGGACAGGGATTTGCCTATGGCTACACCTTC
>TRBJ2-7|.|TRBV29-1|TRBD1
CSVELDRGYEQYF
TGCAGCGTTGAATTGGACAGGGGCTACGAGCAGTACTTC
>TRBJ1-2|few|TRBV5-1|TRBD1
CASSLVPGQGLADGYTF
TGCGCCAGCAGCTTGGTGCCGGGACAGGGCCTAGCGGACGGCTACACCTTC
>TRBJ1-2|.|TRBV2|TRBD1
CASSEALLPGQGAYEDGYTF
TGTGCCAGCAGTGAAGCGCTTCTACCGGGACAGGGGGCCTATGAAGATGGCTACACCTTC
>TRBJ1-2|.|TRBV2|.
CASSEFGGYTF
TGTGCCAGCAGTGAATTCGGGGGCTACACCTTC
>TRBJ2-5|few|TRBV6-5|TRBD2
CASMERGAGETQYF
TGTGCCAGCATGGAGCGGGGGGCGGGTGAGACCCAGTACTTC
>TRBJ2-1|few|TRBV27|TRBD1
CASGRQGLYNEQFF
TGTGCCAGCGGGCGACAGGGGCTCTACAATGAGCAGTTCTTC
>TRBJ1-1|few|TRBV9|.
CASSVDPGMNTEAFF
TGTGCCAGCAGCGTAGATCCAGGGATGAACACTGAAGCTTTCTTT
>TRBJ1-1|.|TRBV29-1|TRBD1
CSVEGSFIGGRNTEAFF
TGCAGCGTTGAGGGGTCGTTTATAGGGGGCCGAAACACTGAAGCTTTCTTT